A single sample is the source of the 8 T cell receptor beta chains below, sequenced in a study of graft-versus-host responses after intestinal transplantation. Intraepithelial and lamina propria lymphocytes were released after the graft tissue was processed. This table comes from immunoSEQ multiplex PCR, and its TCRdb copy is limited to in-frame clones, with some not included. Of fewer than 10,000 clones listed, over 70% are singletons. The sequencing here drew on ileum tissue, taken roughly 450 days after intestinal transplantation. The receptor set was obtained from a human patient who received an intestinal transplant, so some T cells may come from the graft donor.

V gene TRBV19 combines with J gene TRBJ2-1; D is ambiguous. Trimming took off 4 bases at V and 9 bases at J, with 13 bases between the two ends. CDR1 LNHDA and CDR2 SQIVND come from the germline V gene (reference sequence). There are 13 residues in the CDR3. The CDR3 DNA sequence: TGTGCCAGTAGTACGTCATCTAGTTCTGAGCAGTTCTTC. Translating it yields CASSTSSSSEQFF.

This chain joins TRBV7-8 and TRBJ2-6; D is possibly TRBD2 (6 bases). The germline CDR1 and CDR2 sequences are SGHVS and FQNEAQ. CDR3 length equals 13 residues. V lost 8 bases to trimming and J lost 1 base, with 6 bases between them. CDR3 protein: CASGGSGANVLTF. DNA for the CDR3: TGTGCCAGCGGGGGGTCTGGGGCCAACGTCCTGACTTTC.

This clone was counted only a few times. The chain couples TRBV28 to TRBJ2-1, with 10 nucleotides matching TRBD2. Germline CDR1 reads MDHEN; CDR2 reads SYDVKM. The CDR3 totals 15 residues. V lost 10 bases to trimming and J lost 7 bases; unmatched junction nucleotides: 13. The DNA of the CDR3 is TGTGCCATCGGGGGCTTCGGGACTAGCGTGAATGAGCAGTTCTTC. Translated: CAIGGFGTSVNEQFF.

The chain uses TRBV7-9 and TRBJ2-1, with D unclear. The germline gives CDR1 SEHNR, CDR2 FQNEAQ (reference sequence). This CDR3 has 14 amino acids. The germline V and J ends were trimmed by 0 bases and 5 bases, with 8 bases remaining between them. The CDR3, as DNA: TGTGCCAGCAGCTTAGCGCCTAGTGACAATGAGCAGTTCTTC. It translates to CASSLAPSDNEQFF.

The chain couples TRBV7-9 to TRBJ1-1; no reliable D call. CDR1 is SEHNR and CDR2 is FQNEAQ in the germline V gene (reference sequence). The CDR3 has 16 amino acids. V was pared by 1 base and J by 2 bases, with 14 bases between. DNA of the CDR3: TGTGCCAGCAGCTTAGAACGGGCGGGCCTAAACACTGAAGCTTTCTTT. This gives the protein CASSLERAGLNTEAFF.

The CDR3 sequence is CARSLSGDTEAFF. The CDR3 DNA reads as TGTGCCAGAAGCTTGTCCGGAGACACTGAAGCTTTCTTT. The chain employs TRBV5-3 and TRBJ1-1; D is unclear. TRBV5-3 is an ORF; its function is uncertain. CDR3 size: 13 residues. Trimming removed 1 base at V and 3 bases at J, with 7 bases between.

This clone has more than one count but fewer than ten. This chain links TRBV11-3 with TRBJ2-5, with D tentatively TRBD2 (5 bases). Germline V gives CDR1 SGHNT, CDR2 YENEEA. V was trimmed by 6 bases and J by 5 bases, leaving 10 bases between them. This CDR3 has 12 residues. The CDR3 reads CASSQQRETQYF. CDR3 in DNA: TGTGCCAGCAGTCAGCAGCGGGAGACCCAGTACTTC.

The chain is built from TRBV7-8 and TRBJ2-2; no reliable D call. CDR3 length: 16 amino acids. The V gene's germline CDR1 is SGHVS and CDR2 FQNEAQ. Trimming removed 2 bases at V and 2 bases at J, with 12 bases between. CDR3 protein: CASSLWDRENTGELFF. The CDR3 DNA reads TGTGCCAGCAGCTTATGGGATAGGGAAAACACCGGGGAGCTGTTTTTT.